This is a list of T cell receptor beta chains from one sample in a study of monozygotic twins with inflammatory bowel disease. TCRdb reworked the 5' RACE reads into one entry per CDR3 protein, no DNA. The clone table shows some 400,000 distinct CDR3 sequences, with the ten largest holding 2.4%. Sequencing input: blood. The receptors were gathered from a human donor with ulcerative colitis or Crohn's disease, or a healthy co-twin of an affected twin (not recorded which). CDR3s include the opening cysteine and the closing phenylalanine or tryptophan.

CDR3 length	V gene	J gene	CDR3 protein
12	TRBV19	TRBJ2-7	CATQDATYEQYF
12	TRBV20-1	TRBJ2-5	CSAPRGGETQYF
13	TRBV9	TRBJ2-3	CASSVATRDTQYF
15	TRBV5-1	TRBJ2-5	CASSLAPGHLETQYF
13	TRBV5-4	TRBJ2-5	CASGLRTEETQYF
15	TRBV5-1	TRBJ1-2	CASSHNLGVNYGYTF
13	TRBV5-1	TRBJ2-4	CASSSLGRDIQYF
14	TRBV7-2	TRBJ2-7	CASSLTPASYEQYF
15	TRBV12-3/TRBV12-4	TRBJ2-7	CASSLVASSTYEQYF
16	TRBV19	TRBJ2-1	CASSTPRGGRRNEQFF
16	TRBV4-3	TRBJ2-1	CASSPSPSGSRNEQFF
14	TRBV13	TRBJ2-7	CASSSGTKSYEQYF
13	TRBV10-3	TRBJ1-1	CAIRSQANTEAFF
15	TRBV30	TRBJ2-6	CAWNLGGPGANVLTF
15	TRBV4-2	TRBJ1-2	CASSQDGTGSYGYTF
17	TRBV11-2	TRBJ2-7	CASSLDWRQGGTYEQYF
13	TRBV20-1	TRBJ2-1	CSARNPVGNEQFF
13	TRBV6-2/TRBV6-3	TRBJ2-3	CASSYSKSDTQYF
14	TRBV18	TRBJ1-1	CASHTRQVNTEAFF
15	TRBV5-5	TRBJ2-6	CASSLRNSGANVLTF
13	TRBV7-3	TRBJ2-3	CASSQSPGYTQYF
15	TRBV20-1	TRBJ2-2	CSATGTSGGLGELFF
11	TRBV28	TRBJ2-5	CASSNEETQYF
15	TRBV7-2	TRBJ1-5	CASSLDGGGSRPQHF
15	TRBV5-4	TRBJ2-1	CASSFLAGNYNEQFF
13	TRBV4-1	TRBJ2-1	CASSPYSEVGQFF
15	TRBV7-2	TRBJ1-1	CASSPTSGRNTEAFF
15	TRBV28	TRBJ2-1	CASRGRDSHSNEQFF
15	TRBV15	TRBJ1-3	CATSSGTNRGNTIYF
16	TRBV9	TRBJ2-3	CASSVEAASHTDTQYF